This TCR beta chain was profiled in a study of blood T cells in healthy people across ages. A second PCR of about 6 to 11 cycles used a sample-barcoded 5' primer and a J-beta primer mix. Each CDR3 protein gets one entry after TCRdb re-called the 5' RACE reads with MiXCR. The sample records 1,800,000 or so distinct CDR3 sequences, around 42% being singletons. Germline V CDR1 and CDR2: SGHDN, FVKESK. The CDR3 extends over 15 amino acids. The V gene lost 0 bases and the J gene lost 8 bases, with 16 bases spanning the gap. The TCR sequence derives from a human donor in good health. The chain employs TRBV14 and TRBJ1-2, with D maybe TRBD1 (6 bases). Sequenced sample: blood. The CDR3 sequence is CASSQELQGDPGYTF. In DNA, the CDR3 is TGTGCCAGCAGCCAAGAACTACAGGGAGACCCGGGCTACACCTTC.